This T cell receptor (beta chain) originates from a study of CD8 T cell repertoires and HIV-1 epitope variants. Study summary: Control wells had CMV/EBV/flu peptides, negative Ebola AY9, or no peptide. The baseline condition was 1M T cells left uncultured. Epitopes were three Gag families plus Nef HW9 and YT9.

Study results and caveats: About ten TCR beta clonotypes were antigen-specific, five or six apparently recognizing autologous or escape variants.

The germline V and J ends were trimmed by 3 bases and 8 bases, with 17 bases remaining between them. The germline CDR1 and CDR2 sequences are LNHNV and YYDKDF (reference sequence). The CDR3 is 15 residues long. The repertoire was sequenced with immunoSEQ multiplex PCR; TCRdb's copy has only in-frame clones and lacks some. The table lists about 5,600 clones, about three fifths of them singletons, with approximately 40% in the top ten. This clone has just a few counts. Its target is unknown. The chain couples TRBV15 to TRBJ2-1; no clear D gene. The TCR was taken from a male donor with HIV. Specimen: cultured CD8+ T cells derived from PBMCs. The CDR3 sequence: CATSRRLDERDEQFF. The CDR3 nucleotides read TGTGCCACCAGCAGGAGACTCGACGAAAGAGATGAGCAGTTCTTC.